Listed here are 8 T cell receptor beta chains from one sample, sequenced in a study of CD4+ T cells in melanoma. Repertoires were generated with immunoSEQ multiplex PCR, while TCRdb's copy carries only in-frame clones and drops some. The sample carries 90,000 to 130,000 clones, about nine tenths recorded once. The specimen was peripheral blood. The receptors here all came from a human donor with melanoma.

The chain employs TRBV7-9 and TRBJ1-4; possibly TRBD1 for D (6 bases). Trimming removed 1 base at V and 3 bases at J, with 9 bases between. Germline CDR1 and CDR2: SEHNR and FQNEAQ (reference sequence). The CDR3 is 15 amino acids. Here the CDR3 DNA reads TGTGCCAGCAGCTTAGGGGGGCCCGCTAATGAAAAACTGTTTTTT. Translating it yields CASSLGGPANEKLFF.

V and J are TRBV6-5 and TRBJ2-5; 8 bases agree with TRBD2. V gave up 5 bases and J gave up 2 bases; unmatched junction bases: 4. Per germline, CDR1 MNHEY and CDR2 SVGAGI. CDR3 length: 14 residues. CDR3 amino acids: CASSTSGRQETQYF. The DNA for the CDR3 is TGTGCCAGCAGTACGAGCGGGAGACAAGAGACCCAGTACTTC.

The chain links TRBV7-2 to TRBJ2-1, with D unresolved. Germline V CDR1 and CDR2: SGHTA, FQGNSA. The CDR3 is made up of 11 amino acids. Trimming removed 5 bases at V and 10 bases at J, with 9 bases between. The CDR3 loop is CASSNRREQFF. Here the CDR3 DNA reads TGTGCCAGCAGCAACCGAAGAGAGCAGTTCTTC.

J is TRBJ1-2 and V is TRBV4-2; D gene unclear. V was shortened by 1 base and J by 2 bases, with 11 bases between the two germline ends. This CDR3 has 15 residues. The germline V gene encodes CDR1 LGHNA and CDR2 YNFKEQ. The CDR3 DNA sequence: TGTGCCAGCAGCCAAGTAAGGGAATGGAACTATGGCTACACCTTC. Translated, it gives CASSQVREWNYGYTF.

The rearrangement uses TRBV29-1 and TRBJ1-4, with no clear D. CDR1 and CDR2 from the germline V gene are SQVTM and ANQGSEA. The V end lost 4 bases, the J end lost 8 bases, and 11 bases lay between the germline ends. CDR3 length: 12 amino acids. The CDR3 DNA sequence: TGCAGCGTTGTGGGAACCTCCGAAAAACTGTTTTTT. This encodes CSVVGTSEKLFF.

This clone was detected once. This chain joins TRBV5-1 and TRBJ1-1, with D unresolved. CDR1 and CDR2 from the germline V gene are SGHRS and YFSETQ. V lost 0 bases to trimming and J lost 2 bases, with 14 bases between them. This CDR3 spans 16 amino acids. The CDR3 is CASSLGSSAPNTEAFF. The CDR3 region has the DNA TGCGCCAGCAGCTTGGGCAGCAGCGCGCCCAACACTGAAGCTTTCTTT.

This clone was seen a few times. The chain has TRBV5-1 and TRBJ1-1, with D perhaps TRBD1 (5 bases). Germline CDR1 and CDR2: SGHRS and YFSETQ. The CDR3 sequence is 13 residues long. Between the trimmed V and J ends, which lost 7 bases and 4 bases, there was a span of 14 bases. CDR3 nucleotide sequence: TGCGCCAGCGATCCAGGGTTCGGCACTGAAGCTTTCTTT. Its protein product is CASDPGFGTEAFF.

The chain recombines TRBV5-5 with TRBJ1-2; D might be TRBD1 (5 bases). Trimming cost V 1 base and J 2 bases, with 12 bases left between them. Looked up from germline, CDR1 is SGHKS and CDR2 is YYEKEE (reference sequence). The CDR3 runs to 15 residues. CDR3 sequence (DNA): TGTGCCAGCAGCTTGTACCTCGGGGCGAACTATGGCTACACCTTC. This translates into CASSLYLGANYGYTF. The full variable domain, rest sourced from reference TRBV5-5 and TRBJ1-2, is DAGVTQSPTHLIKTRGQQVTLRCSPISGHKSVSWYQQVLGQGPQFIFQYYEKEERGRGNFPDRFSARQFPNYSSELNVNALLLGDSALYLCASSLYLGANYGYTFGSGTRLTVV.